Here is one TCR beta chain with its context. One junction end does not reproduce the germline sequence, and a read error may be involved. The sample originates from a study of blood T cell repertoires in COVID-19. The CDR3 consists of 15 residues. Germline V gives CDR1 SSHAT, CDR2 FNYEAQ (reference sequence). The assay was immunoSEQ multiplex PCR, and TCRdb's table has in-frame clones only and misses some. The sample shows about 59,000 clones, around 81% of them seen only once. The sequence was obtained from a woman older than 75 with acute or convalescent COVID-19. The rearrangement joins TRBV7-7 to TRBJ2-5, with 12 nucleotides matching TRBD2. Material: peripheral blood. In nucleotides, the CDR3 is TGTGCCAGCAGGTTAGGACTAGCGGGGCAAGAGACCCAGTACTTC. Translated, it gives CASRLGLAGQETQYF.